What follows are 26 T cell receptor beta chains derived from one specimen sequenced in a study of technical replicates of blood from a few donors. Sequenced by immunoSEQ multiplex PCR; TCRdb stores in-frame clones only, minus some. The data hold almost 70,000 clones, with roughly nine tenths observed a single time. Source material: PBMCs. Receptors originate from a human donor in good health. Some clones in this sample may be carry-over from other donors' samples.

V gene TRBV9 combines with J gene TRBJ2-3; 9 nucleotides agree with TRBD2. Germline CDR1 SGDLS, CDR2 YYNGEE. This CDR3 spans 14 amino acids. J was trimmed by 4 bases and V by 3 bases; bases with no gene match: 3. Written as DNA, the CDR3 is TGTGCCAGCAGCGAGGCGGGGGGGCCAGATACGCAGTATTTT. Translation: CASSEAGGPDTQYF.

The chain recombines TRBV4-2 with TRBJ2-1; D perhaps matches TRBD2 (6 bases). The CDR3 totals 15 residues. Germline assignment: CDR1 LGHNA and CDR2 YNFKEQ. V was clipped by 3 bases and J by 7 bases, with 16 bases between them. CDR3 nucleotides: TGTGCCAGCAGCCAGGCCCCGGGACTCGGGAATGAGCAGTTCTTC. Translation gives CASSQAPGLGNEQFF.

The chain combines TRBV29-1 with TRBJ2-1; 14 positions agree with TRBD2. Germline V gene data show CDR1 as SQVTM and CDR2 as ANQGSEA. The CDR3 is made up of 14 amino acids. V dropped 6 bases and J dropped 6; count of bases not matched to a gene: 4. CDR3 in amino acids: CSVTSGRASNEQFF. DNA for the CDR3: TGCAGCGTGACTAGCGGGAGGGCCTCCAATGAGCAGTTCTTC.

This clone showed up just once. The V and J genes are TRBV5-4 and TRBJ1-3; D is uncertain. CDR1 and CDR2 from the germline V gene are SGHNT and YYREEE (reference sequence). The CDR3 sequence is 14 residues long. The V end was cut by 1 base, the J end by 0 bases, with 5 bases between. The CDR3 sequence is CASSLYSSGNTIYF. The CDR3 region has the DNA TGTGCCAGCAGCTTGTACAGCTCTGGAAACACCATATATTTT.

In nucleotides, the CDR3 is TGTGCCAGCAGTTACCCGGCTTTCTTT. Translated, it gives CASSYPAFF. The chain employs TRBV6-6 and TRBJ1-1; the D is unclear. Germline loops: CDR1 MNHNY, CDR2 SVGAGI (reference sequence). Trimming took 2 bases from V and 11 from J, leaving 3 bases between them. The CDR3 sequence is 9 residues long.

This rearrangement joins TRBV14 to TRBJ2-1; TRBD2 matches at 10 bases. Germline-derived CDR1 and CDR2 are SGHDN and FVKESK. V lost 5 bases, J lost 0 bases, and 16 bases stayed unmatched. The CDR3 spans 20 residues. CDR3 sequence: CASSTNWWLAGVLSYNEQFF. The DNA for the CDR3 is TGTGCCAGCAGCACAAATTGGTGGCTAGCGGGGGTCCTCTCCTACAATGAGCAGTTCTTC. Full variable domain (remainder filled in from reference TRBV14 and TRBJ2-1): EAGVTQFPSHSVIEKGQTVTLRCDPISGHDNLYWYRRVMGKEIKFLLHFVKESKQDESGMPNNRFLAERTGGTYSTLKVQPAELEDSGVYFCASSTNWWLAGVLSYNEQFFGPGTRLTVL.

In the case of this clone: Additional DNA sequences in this sample encode the identical CDR3. This chain connects TRBV7-9 to TRBJ2-1, with 15 nucleotides matching TRBD2. Unmatched junction bases numbered 3, after V lost 5 bases and J lost 7 bases. In germline, CDR1 is SEHNR, CDR2 FQNEAQ (reference sequence). The CDR3 extends over 15 amino acids. The CDR3 DNA sequence: TGTGCCAGCAGCCTCGGACTAGCGGGGGGGAATGAGCAGTTCTTC. This gives the protein CASSLGLAGGNEQFF.

The rearrangement links TRBV6-1 to TRBJ1-6; tentative D call: TRBD1 (6 bases). Trimming took 8 bases from V and 7 from J, leaving 12 bases between them. Germline V lookup: CDR1 MNHNS, CDR2 SASEGT. CDR3 length equals 13 residues. This CDR3 is CASGLTGNSPLHF. CDR3 DNA: TGTGCCAGCGGCCTAACAGGGAATTCACCCCTCCACTTT.

This CDR3 is CASSGTSGRATREQYF. The DNA of the CDR3 is TGTGCCAGCAGTGGGACTAGCGGGAGGGCCACCCGCGAGCAGTACTTC. The chain couples TRBV2 to TRBJ2-7, with 15 bases lining up with TRBD2. V lost 4 bases to trimming and J lost 6 bases; unmatched junction nucleotides: 7. Germline V gives CDR1 SNHLY, CDR2 FYNNEI. This CDR3 comprises 16 residues.

This chain links TRBV9 with TRBJ2-6; the D is unclear. The CDR3 loop spans 15 amino acids. V lost 3 bases and J 0 bases, leaving 7 bases between the germline ends. CDR1 and CDR2 from the germline V gene are SGDLS and YYNGEE. The CDR3: CASSASSSGANVLTF. For the CDR3, the DNA is TGTGCCAGCAGCGCCAGTTCCTCTGGGGCCAACGTCCTGACTTTC.

The chain carries TRBV7-3 and TRBJ2-4, with D possibly TRBD2 on 5 matching bases. Trimming stripped 7 bases from V and 1 base from J, with 20 bases between. The CDR3 contains 17 residues. Germline V gives CDR1 SGHTA, CDR2 FQGTGA. CDR3 protein: CASKHPTRGWAKNIQYF. In DNA, the CDR3 is TGTGCCAGCAAACATCCGACACGGGGTTGGGCCAAAAACATTCAGTACTTC. Drawing the rest from reference TRBV7-3 and TRBJ2-4, the complete variable domain is GAGVSQTPSNKVTEKGKYVELRCDPISGHTALYWYRQSLGQGPEFLIYFQGTGAADDSGLPNDRFFAVRPEGSVSTLKIQRTERGDSAVYLCASKHPTRGWAKNIQYFGAGTRLSVL.

V is TRBV14 and J is TRBJ2-7; 10 bases fit TRBD1. CDR3 length: 15 residues. Germline CDR1 and CDR2: SGHDN and FVKESK. The ends lost 0 bases at V and 6 bases at J; junction bases unmatched: 5. The CDR3 DNA reads TGTGCCAGCAGCCAAGATATTTGGACAGGGGGCGAGCAGTACTTC. Amino acid sequence: CASSQDIWTGGEQYF. The variable domain in full, completed from reference TRBV14 and TRBJ2-7, reads EAGVTQFPSHSVIEKGQTVTLRCDPISGHDNLYWYRRVMGKEIKFLLHFVKESKQDESGMPNNRFLAERTGGTYSTLKVQPAELEDSGVYFCASSQDIWTGGEQYFGPGTRLTVT.

In its sample, this clone was seen a few times. CDR3 in amino acids: CASSQGRAGLYNEQFF. The CDR3 nucleotides are TGCGCCAGCAGCCAAGGACGGGCGGGACTCTACAATGAGCAGTTCTTC. This chain uses TRBV4-3 with TRBJ2-1, with a weak D call TRBD2 (6 bases). CDR3 size: 16 residues. CDR1 LGHNA and CDR2 YSLEER come from the germline V gene. Deletions cut 1 base from V and 3 bases from J, with 13 bases between.

This chain joins TRBV19 and TRBJ1-1; D uncertain. Trimming shortened V by 5 bases and J by 0 bases, and 13 bases separated the two germline ends. CDR1 is LNHDA, CDR2 SQIVND, per germline (reference sequence). The CDR3 length is 15 residues. This CDR3 reads CASSLSRILNTEAFF. CDR3 nucleotide sequence: TGTGCCAGTAGTCTCTCGCGGATTCTGAACACTGAAGCTTTCTTT.

The chain uses TRBV6-6 and TRBJ2-2, with D tentatively TRBD1 (6 bases). V was clipped by 2 bases and J by 6 bases, with 13 bases between them. Germline CDR1 reads MNHNY; CDR2 reads SVGAGI (reference sequence). The CDR3 has 15 amino acids. The CDR3 is CASSYSGQGPGELFF. The CDR3 DNA follows: TGTGCCAGCAGTTACAGCGGCCAGGGGCCCGGGGAGCTGTTTTTT.

This chain uses TRBV6-4 with TRBJ2-7; the match to TRBD1 covers 8 bases. The V segment lost 8 bases and the J segment 0 bases; nucleotides outside the gene matches: 9. This CDR3 spans 15 amino acids. Germline V gene lookup returns CDR1 MRHNA and CDR2 SNTAGT. Here the CDR3 reads CASENRDRSSYEQYF. DNA of the CDR3: TGTGCCAGCGAGAACCGGGACAGGTCCTCCTACGAGCAGTACTTC.

Worth noting for this clone: Germline is not matched at one junction end, which may reflect a read error. V gene TRBV7-2 combines with J gene TRBJ2-7; TRBD2 agrees at 12 bases. Germline lookup yields CDR1 SGHTA and CDR2 FQGNSA. CDR3 length: 18 residues. The CDR3 spells CASSLDLAGGPSSSEQYF. CDR3 sequence (DNA): TGTGCCAGCAGCTTAGACCTAGCGGGGGGGCCTAGTTCCTCCGAGCAGTACTTC.

The rearrangement links TRBV5-6 to TRBJ2-2; 12 bases fit TRBD2. Germline V gene lookup returns CDR1 SGHDT and CDR2 YYEEEE. The J segment lost 6 bases and the V segment lost 0 bases, leaving 12 bases of the junction unmatched. The CDR3 runs to 19 residues. The CDR3 spells CASSLARLAGDTPAGELFF. The CDR3 DNA sequence: TGTGCCAGCAGCTTGGCCAGACTAGCGGGAGATACCCCCGCCGGGGAGCTGTTTTTT.

V and J are TRBV7-9 and TRBJ2-7; TRBD1 matches at 10 bases. CDR1 and CDR2 from the germline V gene are SEHNR and FQNEAQ (reference sequence). V lost 3 bases to trimming and J lost 4 bases; unmatched junction nucleotides: 3. The CDR3 totals 14 residues. In DNA form, the CDR3 reads TGTGCCAGCAGCTTGGGACAGGGGAGGTACGAGCAGTACTTC. Translated: CASSLGQGRYEQYF.

The chain is built from TRBV2 and TRBJ2-5, with 12 bases that match TRBD1. CDR1 and CDR2 (germline): SNHLY, FYNNEI. CDR3 length: 15 residues. V lost 7 bases and J lost 7; bases outside the gene matches: 10. In nucleotides, the CDR3 is TGTGCCAGCAACCCGGGACAGGGGGCGGATGGGACCCAGTACTTC. As protein: CASNPGQGADGTQYF.

CDR3 region: CASSLGGLTGNTIYF. Here the CDR3 DNA reads TGTGCCAGCAGCTTGGGGGGGCTCACTGGAAACACCATATATTTT. The chain is built from TRBV5-6 and TRBJ1-3, with D maybe TRBD1 (6 bases). The CDR3 spans 15 residues. With 0 bases removed from V and 2 bases from J, the gap between germline ends came to 9 bases. CDR1 and CDR2 from the germline V gene are SGHDT and YYEEEE.

In DNA, the CDR3 is TGTGCCAGCAGCTTGCGGGGGTTCTCCTACAATGAGCAGTTCTTC. Amino acids: CASSLRGFSYNEQFF. The rearrangement uses TRBV5-6 and TRBJ2-1, with D tentatively TRBD2 (6 bases). This CDR3 has 15 amino acids. Germline CDR1 is SGHDT and CDR2 is YYEEEE. Trimming took off 1 base at V and 0 bases at J, with 8 bases between the two ends.

The chain employs TRBV29-1 and TRBJ1-1; no clear D gene. CDR1 and CDR2 (germline): SQVTM, ANQGSEA. Deletions cut 4 bases from V and 0 bases from J, with 12 bases between. The length of the CDR3 is 14 residues. CDR3 nucleotides: TGCAGCGTTGGTTTGGGCAGACTGAACACTGAAGCTTTCTTT. The encoded protein is CSVGLGRLNTEAFF.

The J gene is TRBJ2-5, the V gene TRBV30; TRBD2 might be the D (5 bases). Germline values: CDR1 GTSNPN, CDR2 SVGIG (reference sequence). CDR3 length equals 15 residues. Between the trimmed V and J ends, which lost 0 bases and 3 bases, there was a span of 14 bases. As DNA, the CDR3 is TGTGCCTGGAGTGTACCCAGCGGACTGAAAGAGACCCAGTACTTC. Residues: CAWSVPSGLKETQYF.

The rearrangement uses TRBV7-2 and TRBJ1-1; D is ambiguous. There are 13 residues in the CDR3. The V and J ends lost 4 bases and 4 bases respectively, with 10 bases between them. Germline V gene sequence: CDR1 SGHTA, CDR2 FQGNSA. The CDR3 sequence: CASSYTVGTEAFF. CDR3 in DNA: TGTGCCAGCAGCTATACTGTTGGCACTGAAGCTTTCTTT.

The V and J genes are TRBV4-1 and TRBJ1-3; no definite D call. This CDR3 is built from 15 residues. The V gene lost 1 base and the J gene lost 0 bases, with 7 bases spanning the gap. Germline V gives CDR1 MGHRA, CDR2 YSYEKL. The CDR3 spells CASSQVLYSGNTIYF. In nucleotides, the CDR3 is TGCGCCAGCAGCCAAGTCCTGTACTCTGGAAACACCATATATTTT.